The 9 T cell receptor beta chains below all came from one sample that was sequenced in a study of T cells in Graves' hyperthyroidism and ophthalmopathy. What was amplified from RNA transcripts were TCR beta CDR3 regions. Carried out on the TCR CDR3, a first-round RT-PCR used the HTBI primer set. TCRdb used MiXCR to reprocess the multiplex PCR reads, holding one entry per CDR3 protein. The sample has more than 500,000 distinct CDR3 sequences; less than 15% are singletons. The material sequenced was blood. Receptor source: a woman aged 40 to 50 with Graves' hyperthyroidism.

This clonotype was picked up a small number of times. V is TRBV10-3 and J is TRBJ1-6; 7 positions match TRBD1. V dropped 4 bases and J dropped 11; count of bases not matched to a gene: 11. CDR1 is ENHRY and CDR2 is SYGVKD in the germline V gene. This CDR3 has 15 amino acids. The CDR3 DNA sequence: TGTGCCATCAGTGGTGGCAGGGGGGTGTTGGCACCCCTCCACTTT. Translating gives CAISGGRGVLAPLHF.

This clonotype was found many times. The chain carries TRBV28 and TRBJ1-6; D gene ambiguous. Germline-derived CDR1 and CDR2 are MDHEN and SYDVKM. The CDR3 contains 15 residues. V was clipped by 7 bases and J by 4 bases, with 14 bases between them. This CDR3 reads CASTPLGSYNSPLHF. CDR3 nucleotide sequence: TGTGCCAGCACCCCCCTGGGGAGTTATAATTCACCCCTCCACTTT.

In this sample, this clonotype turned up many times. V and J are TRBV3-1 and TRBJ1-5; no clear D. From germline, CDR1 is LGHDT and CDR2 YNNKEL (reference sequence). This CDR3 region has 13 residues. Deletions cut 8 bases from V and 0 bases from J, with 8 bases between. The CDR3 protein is CASSQDSNQPQHF. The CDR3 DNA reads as TGTGCCAGCTCTCAGGATAGCAATCAGCCCCAGCATTTT.

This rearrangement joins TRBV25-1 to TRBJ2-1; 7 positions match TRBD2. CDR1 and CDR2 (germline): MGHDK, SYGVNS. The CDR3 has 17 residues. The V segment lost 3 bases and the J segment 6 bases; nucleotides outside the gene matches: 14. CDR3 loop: CASSDQRGRASRNEQFF. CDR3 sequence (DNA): TGTGCCAGCAGTGATCAAAGAGGGAGGGCTAGCCGCAATGAGCAGTTCTTC.

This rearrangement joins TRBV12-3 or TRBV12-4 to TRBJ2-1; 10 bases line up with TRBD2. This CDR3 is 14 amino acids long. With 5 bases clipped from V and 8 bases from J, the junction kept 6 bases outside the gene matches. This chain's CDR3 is CASSLGLAVYEQFF. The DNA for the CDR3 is TGTGCCAGCAGTCTCGGACTAGCGGTCTATGAGCAGTTCTTC.

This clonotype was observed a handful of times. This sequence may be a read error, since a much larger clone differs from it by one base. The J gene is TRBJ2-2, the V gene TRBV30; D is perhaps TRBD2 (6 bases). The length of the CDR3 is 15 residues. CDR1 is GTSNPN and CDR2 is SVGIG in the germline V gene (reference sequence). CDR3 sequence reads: CAWDSSGSNTGELLF. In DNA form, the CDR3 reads TGTGCCTGGGATTCAAGCGGGTCGAACACCGGGGAGCTGCTTTTT.

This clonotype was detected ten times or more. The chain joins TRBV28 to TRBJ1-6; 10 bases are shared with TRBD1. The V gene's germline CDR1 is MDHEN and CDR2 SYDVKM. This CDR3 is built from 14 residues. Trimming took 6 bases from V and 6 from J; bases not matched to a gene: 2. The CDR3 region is CASSGQGGNSPLHF. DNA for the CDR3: TGTGCCAGCAGCGGACAGGGGGGTAATTCACCCCTCCACTTT.

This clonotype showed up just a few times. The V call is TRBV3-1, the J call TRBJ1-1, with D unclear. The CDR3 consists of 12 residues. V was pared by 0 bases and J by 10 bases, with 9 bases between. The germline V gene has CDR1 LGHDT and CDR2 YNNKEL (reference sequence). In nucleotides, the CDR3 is TGTGCCAGCAGCCAAGACGGACTGGGAGCTTTCTTT. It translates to CASSQDGLGAFF.

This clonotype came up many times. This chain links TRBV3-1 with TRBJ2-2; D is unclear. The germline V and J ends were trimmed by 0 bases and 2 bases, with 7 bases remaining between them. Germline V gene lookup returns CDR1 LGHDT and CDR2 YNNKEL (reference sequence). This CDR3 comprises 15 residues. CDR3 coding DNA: TGTGCCAGCAGCCAAGAGACCGTAAACACCGGGGAGCTGTTTTTT. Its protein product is CASSQETVNTGELFF.